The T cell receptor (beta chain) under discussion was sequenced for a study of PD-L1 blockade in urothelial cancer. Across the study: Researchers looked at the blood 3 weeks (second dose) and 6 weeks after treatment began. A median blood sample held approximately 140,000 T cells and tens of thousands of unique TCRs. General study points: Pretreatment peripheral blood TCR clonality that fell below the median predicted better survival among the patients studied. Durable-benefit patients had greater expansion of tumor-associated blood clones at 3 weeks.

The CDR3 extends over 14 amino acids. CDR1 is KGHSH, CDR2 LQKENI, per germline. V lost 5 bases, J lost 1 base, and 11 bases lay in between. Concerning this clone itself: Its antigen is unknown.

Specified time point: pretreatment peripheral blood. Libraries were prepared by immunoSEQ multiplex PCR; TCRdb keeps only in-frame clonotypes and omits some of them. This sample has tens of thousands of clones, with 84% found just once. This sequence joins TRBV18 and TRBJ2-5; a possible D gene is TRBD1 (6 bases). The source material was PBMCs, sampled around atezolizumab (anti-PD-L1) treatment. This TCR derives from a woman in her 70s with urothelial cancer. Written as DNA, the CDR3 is TGTGCCAGCTCATCAACAGGGCCCCAAGAGACCCAGTACTTC. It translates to CASSSTGPQETQYF.